This TCR beta chain was recorded in a study of metastatic and nonmetastatic thyroid tumors. Notes on the study in general: In blood and tumor, TCR beta diversity was reportedly significantly higher in malignant thyroid tumors than in benign nodules.

Each patient came to thyroid surgery without any prior treatment (of any kind). This clone is medium-sized (0.01 to 0.1%) in the sample. Its target is not known. Original processing notes: In papillary thyroid cancer, a distant-metastasis classifier was built using CDR3 differences across clinicopathological groups. TCRdb re-processed the PCR reads through MiXCR. The V and J calls were not made by the authors but by TCRdb's processing. The sample shows 9,500 to 15,000 clones, about 32% of them seen only once. The CDR3 runs 16 residues. Trimming removed 3 bases from V and 1 base from J, with 12 bases in between. CDR1 LNHNV and CDR2 YYDKDF come from the germline V gene (reference sequence).

The source material was tumor tissue. The chain couples TRBV15 to TRBJ2-2; D is perhaps TRBD2 (6 bases). This sequence was found in a female donor with papillary thyroid cancer or a benign thyroid nodule (not recorded which). Some clones in this sample may be carry-over from other donors' samples. CDR3 amino acids: CATSRGGRVNTGELFF. The CDR3 coding sequence is TGTGCCACCAGCAGGGGGGGACGGGTGAACACCGGGGAGCTGTTTTTT. The variable domain in full, completed from reference TRBV15 and TRBJ2-2, reads DAMVIQNPRYQVTQFGKPVTLSCSQTLNHNVMYWYQQKSSQAPKLLFHYYDKDFNNEADTPDNFQSRRPNTSFCFLDIRSPGLGDTAMYLCATSRGGRVNTGELFFGEGSRLTVL.